These T cell receptor beta chains were read from a single sample in a study of molecular identifiers for immune sequencing clone quantification. TCRdb re-derived calls from the PCR reads in MiXCR, one entry per CDR3 protein. The table includes tens of thousands of distinct CDR3 sequences, 25% detected once. Source material: naive CD8+ T cells from blood, with Jurkat cell RNA spiked in. The source of these receptors is a human donor in good health. Some libraries in this study had Jurkat cell RNA spiked in. The CDR3 runs from the conserved cysteine through the conserved F or W. A D gene is named only where the DNA matches it firmly. The size entry is marked missing in some rows and otherwise reads once, few, many or a size class.

TRBV5-4,TRBJ2-7,TRBD2,many,TGTGCCAGCAGCTCGATAGCGGGACCCTACGAGCAGTACTTC,CASSSIAGPYEQYF
TRBV29-1,TRBJ2-7,TRBD1,NA,TGCAGCGTTGGGACAGGTGAGAAGTCCGCGCCGTCCTTC,CSVGTGEKSAPSF
TRBV7-9,TRBJ1-1,NA,NA,TGTGCCAGCAGCTTAGATTGGGAAGAAGCTTTCTTT,CASSLDWEEAFF
TRBV11-2,TRBJ2-7,NA,NA,TGTGCCAGCAGCTTCCATTCAGCTGGGCCGTACGAGCAGTACTTC,CASSFHSAGPYEQYF
TRBV5-1,TRBJ2-5,NA,many,TGCGCCAGCAGCTTGGAGGGACTTTCCATGATGGAGACCCAGTACTTC,CASSLEGLSMMETQYF
TRBV28,TRBJ2-3,TRBD2,many,TGTGCCAGCAGTGAACTAGCGGGAGTCGCAGATACGCAGTATTTT,CASSELAGVADTQYF
TRBV11-2,TRBJ1-1,NA,few,TGTGCCAGCAGCTTAGATCCATGGACAGCTAACACTGAAGCTTTCTTT,CASSLDPWTANTEAFF
TRBV27,TRBJ2-7,TRBD2,many,TGTGCCAGCACCCGACTAGCGGGAGGGTACGAGCAGTACTTC,CASTRLAGGYEQYF
TRBV2,TRBJ1-1,NA,few,TGTGCCAGCAGTGGGGGTAGGGGCCGTGAAGCTTTCTTT,CASSGGRGREAFF
TRBV4-1,TRBJ2-7,NA,NA,TGCGCCAGCAGCCAAGCCCTAAGCCAAGCGGAACCCTACGAGCAGTACTTC,CASSQALSQAEPYEQYF
TRBV7-9,TRBJ2-1,TRBD2,NA,TGTGCCAGCAGCGACAAGGGACTACCCGTGGATGAGCAGTTCTTC,CASSDKGLPVDEQFF
TRBV9,TRBJ2-3,NA,NA,TGTGCCAGCAGCGTAGCGGGGTTTTCCGCAGATACGCAGTATTTT,CASSVAGFSADTQYF
TRBV19,TRBJ2-2,NA,NA,TGTGCCGGTAGTCTGATGAGTACGAACACCGGGGAGCTGTTTTTT,CAGSLMSTNTGELFF
TRBV28,TRBJ2-7,NA,many,TGTGCCAGCAGTTTGGGGGCGTCTTCGTTCCTCTACGAGCAGTACTTC,CASSLGASSFLYEQYF
TRBV2,TRBJ2-1,NA,many,TGTGCCAGCAGTGAAGCAAGTCGGCCCGCCTACAATGAGCAGTTCTTC,CASSEASRPAYNEQFF
TRBV3-1,TRBJ2-3,NA,many,TGTGCCAGCAGCCAAGGGCATCGCGGGCGGGGGCCCTACACAGATACGCAGTATTTT,CASSQGHRGRGPYTDTQYF
TRBV2,TRBJ2-7,NA,NA,TGTGCCAGCACCGAGGGGACATATACCTTGGAGCAGTACTTC,CASTEGTYTLEQYF
TRBV7-6,TRBJ2-3,TRBD1,many,TGTGCCAGCAGCTTAGCGGCAGGGGGCAATACGCAGTATTTT,CASSLAAGGNTQYF
TRBV6-5,TRBJ2-7,NA,many,TGTGCCAGCAGTTACGGTTGGGGGTACGAGCAGTACTTC,CASSYGWGYEQYF
TRBV11-2,TRBJ2-1,TRBD2,many,TGTGCCAGCAGCTTAGGAGGGACTAGCGTTTACAATGAGCAGTTCTTC,CASSLGGTSVYNEQFF
TRBV29-1,TRBJ2-5,NA,many,TGCAGCTACAACGACAGGATCCAAGAGACCCAGTACTTC,CSYNDRIQETQYF
TRBV7-6,TRBJ2-5,NA,many,TGTGCCAGCAGGAAATGGTCGGACAGCCGAAGTGATGGGACCCAGTACTTC,CASRKWSDSRSDGTQYF
TRBV7-2,TRBJ2-2,NA,NA,TGTGCCAGCAGCTTAGGTTATGCAGGTTCGGCCGGGGAGCTGTGTTTT,CASSLGYAGSAGELCF
TRBV29-1,TRBJ1-1,NA,many,TGCAGCGTTTCCTTGAACACTGAAGCTTTCTTT,CSVSLNTEAFF
TRBV7-3,TRBJ2-1,NA,many,TGTGCCAGCAGCCAACTGTTTGGGGAGCCTAACAATGAGCAGTTCTTC,CASSQLFGEPNNEQFF
TRBV11-2,TRBJ2-1,NA,many,TGTGCCAGCAGCCCCTCAGGGGAGCAGTTCTTC,CASSPSGEQFF
TRBV27,TRBJ1-6,NA,NA,TGTGCCAGCAGTTTAGTGAATTCACCCCTCCACTTT,CASSLVNSPLHF
TRBV9,TRBJ2-3,NA,many,TGTGCCAGCAGCGTAGAAGAGATCCTTCGCACAGATACGCAGTATTTT,CASSVEEILRTDTQYF
TRBV27,TRBJ1-1,NA,many,TGTGCCAGCACCCCCTATTGGACAGATGAACAAGAAGCTTTCTTT,CASTPYWTDEQEAFF
TRBV28,TRBJ2-7,TRBD1,NA,TGTGCCAGCAGTTTGACTCGGCAGGGGGTGCACGAGCAGTACTTC,CASSLTRQGVHEQYF
TRBV11-2,TRBJ2-7,NA,NA,TGTGCCAGCAGCTTAAAGGGTGCGCTAGGGAACGAGCAGTACTTC,CASSLKGALGNEQYF
TRBV7-2,TRBJ2-7,NA,NA,TGTGCCAGCAGCTTAGAACGGATCTCCTACGAGCAGTACTTC,CASSLERISYEQYF
TRBV5-1,TRBJ2-7,TRBD1,many,TGCGCCAGCAGCTACGACAGGGGTCCCTACGAGCAGTACTTC,CASSYDRGPYEQYF
TRBV5-1,TRBJ2-5,NA,few,TGCGCCAGCAGCTTGGCGTCCGACCGCGGGGAGACCCAGTACTTC,CASSLASDRGETQYF
TRBV7-9,TRBJ1-2,NA,many,TGTGCCAGCAGCTTCACTTACGATGGCTACACCTTC,CASSFTYDGYTF
TRBV7-9,TRBJ1-5,NA,many,TGTGCCAGCAGCTTAGGGACAGTTAATCAGCCCCAGCATTTT,CASSLGTVNQPQHF
TRBV5-8,TRBJ1-5,NA,many,TGTGCCAGCAGCTTGGTCCCTGGTAGCAATCAGCCCCAGCATTTT,CASSLVPGSNQPQHF
TRBV7-2,TRBJ2-3,NA,medium-sized,TGTGCCAGCAGCTTAGTGGGAGGGGGGGCAGATACGCAGTATTTT,CASSLVGGGADTQYF
TRBV4-1,TRBJ1-1,NA,many,TGCGCCAGCAGCCAAGCACAGGGACAGAACACTGAAGCTTTCTTT,CASSQAQGQNTEAFF
TRBV7-9,TRBJ1-2,NA,few,TGTGCCAGCAGCTTAGAGGACAGAAGATATGGCTACACCTTC,CASSLEDRRYGYTF
TRBV13,TRBJ1-1,NA,many,TGTGCCAGCAGCTTAGGAAGAGGCACAGCCAACACTGAAGCTTTCTTT,CASSLGRGTANTEAFF
TRBV14,TRBJ2-7,NA,many,TGTGCCAGCAGCCAGGGGTTCGGCTCCTACGAGCAGTACTTC,CASSQGFGSYEQYF
TRBV7-8,TRBJ2-1,NA,many,TGTGCCAGCAGCCCCCGACATTCAACGGGCAATGAGCAGTTCTTC,CASSPRHSTGNEQFF
TRBV11-2,TRBJ2-2,TRBD2,many,TGTGCCAGCAGCTTAACTAGCGGGAGGGACAGGAACACCGGGGAGCTGTTTTTT,CASSLTSGRDRNTGELFF
TRBV18,TRBJ2-3,NA,NA,TGTGCCAGCTCACCACCCCCTCAGCGCCCCAGCACAGATACGCAGTATTTT,CASSPPPQRPSTDTQYF
TRBV6-2/TRBV6-3,TRBJ1-1,NA,many,TGTGCCAGCAGTCACGATCAGGGCCGCAAAAACACTGAAGCTTTCTTT,CASSHDQGRKNTEAFF
TRBV2,TRBJ2-7,TRBD2,NA,TGTGCCAGCAGTGACTCGGCGGGAGGGCCCTACGAGCAGTACTTC,CASSDSAGGPYEQYF
TRBV5-6,TRBJ1-1,NA,many,TGTGCCAGCAGCTTGAATGGCCAGGGGCTGGACACTGAAGCTTTCTTT,CASSLNGQGLDTEAFF